Following are 7 T cell receptor beta chains from one sample sequenced in a study of early T cells in non-severe SARS-CoV-2 infection. A single record per CDR3 protein comes from TCRdb applying MiXCR to the 5' RACE reads. The table lists over 85,000 distinct CDR3 sequences, around 13% of them singletons. Sequencing was performed on whole blood. These receptors all come from an adult who was a healthcare worker with PCR-confirmed SARS-CoV-2 infection or an uninfected control (not recorded which).

The chain carries TRBV20-1 and TRBJ2-7, with 10 bases lining up with TRBD1. The CDR3 has 13 residues. V lost 3 bases, J lost 9 bases, and 8 bases stayed unmatched. CDR1 and CDR2 (germline): DFQATT, SNEGSKA (reference sequence). DNA of the CDR3: TGCAGTGCTAGCATGACAGGGGGCTATGTGCAGTACTTC. Translating it yields CSASMTGGYVQYF.

This chain connects TRBV12-3 or TRBV12-4 to TRBJ1-1; D gene ambiguous. V lost 5 bases to trimming and J lost 4 bases, with 11 bases between them. This CDR3 has 13 amino acids. CDR3 sequence (DNA): TGTGCCAGCAGTCCCCGTCGGAGCACTGAAGCTTTCTTT. Residues: CASSPRRSTEAFF.

This clonotype was seen only a few times. The V gene is TRBV27, the J gene TRBJ1-2; tentative D call: TRBD1 (5 bases). The V gene lost 4 bases and the J gene lost 6 bases, with 12 bases spanning the gap. This CDR3 contains 13 residues. Germline CDR1 and CDR2: MNHEY and SMNVEV (reference sequence). CDR3 region: CASSSAGYHGYTF. CDR3 bases: TGTGCCAGCAGTTCAGCAGGGTATCATGGCTACACCTTC.

This clonotype has at least ten counts. CDR3 sequence (DNA): TGTGCCAGCAGCTTAGACGGGGCCAGGGACACCGGGGAGCTGTTTTTT. It specifies CASSLDGARDTGELFF. The J gene is TRBJ2-2, the V gene TRBV11-3, with D perhaps given as TRBD1 or TRBD2 (5 bases each). Trimming took 0 bases from V and 3 from J, leaving 11 bases between them. The CDR3 contains 16 residues. Germline values: CDR1 SGHNT, CDR2 YENEEA.

This clonotype was seen repeatedly, ten times or more. This chain joins TRBV29-1 and TRBJ2-1, with TRBD1 as a possible D gene (5 bases). Germline V CDR1 and CDR2: SQVTM, ANQGSEA. The CDR3 has 14 residues. The ends were cut back, 0 bases at V and 5 bases at J, with 11 bases in the middle. DNA of the CDR3: TGCAGCGTTGAAGACAGGGCAATGAACAATGAGCAGTTCTTC. Amino acids: CSVEDRAMNNEQFF.

The chain recombines TRBV7-7 with TRBJ2-1; TRBD1 is a possible D gene (7 bases). V was clipped by 5 bases and J by 3 bases, with 14 bases between them. The CDR3 runs to 15 residues. In germline, CDR1 is SSHAT, CDR2 FNYEAQ (reference sequence). CDR3 region: CASSPAGGSYNEQFF. CDR3 nucleotide sequence: TGTGCCAGCAGCCCTGCAGGGGGGAGCTACAATGAGCAGTTCTTC.

This clonotype has at least ten counts. This chain links TRBV27 with TRBJ1-3; D is perhaps TRBD1 (6 bases). Germline V gives CDR1 MNHEY, CDR2 SMNVEV (reference sequence). The CDR3 runs to 13 residues. The V gene lost 4 bases and the J gene lost 9 bases, with 13 bases spanning the gap. Here the CDR3 reads CASSSQQGSTIYF. The CDR3 DNA follows: TGTGCCAGCAGTTCGCAACAGGGTTCCACCATATATTTT.